The 22 T cell receptor beta chains in this list originate from one sample, sequenced in a study of blood T cell repertoires in COVID-19. Method: immunoSEQ multiplex PCR; TCRdb's copy keeps in-frame clones and lacks some. The repertoire includes some 90,000 clones, 70% to 85% of them detected once, and around 23% sits in the top ten. Sequenced material: peripheral blood. The origin of the receptors is a woman aged 55-69 years in a cohort sampled during active or convalescent COVID-19.

In nucleotides, the CDR3 is TGTGCCAGCAGTTATCGGGCAGGGTGGGACACCGGGGAGCTGTTTTTT. This codes for CASSYRAGWDTGELFF. The V call is TRBV6-6, the J call TRBJ2-2, with D tentatively TRBD1 (5 bases). Trimming shortened V by 3 bases and J by 3 bases, and 14 bases separated the two germline ends. CDR1 and CDR2 (germline): MNHNY, SVGAGI (reference sequence). The CDR3 is 16 residues long.

This chain links TRBV30 with TRBJ1-4; weak D call: TRBD1 (5 bases). Per germline, CDR1 GTSNPN and CDR2 SVGIG (reference sequence). Trimming shortened V by 0 bases and J by 8 bases, and 10 bases separated the two germline ends. The CDR3 is made up of 13 amino acids. The CDR3 is CAWSVRGWEKLFF. CDR3 nucleotide sequence: TGTGCCTGGAGTGTAAGGGGTTGGGAAAAACTGTTTTTT.

The chain joins TRBV6-6 to TRBJ2-1; 15 bases fit TRBD2. Germline CDR1 is MNHNY and CDR2 is SVGAGI (reference sequence). V lost 6 bases and J lost 7; bases outside the gene matches: 4. This CDR3 has 15 amino acids. The CDR3 region has the DNA TGTGCCAGCAGGGCCGGGACTAGCGGGGGGAATGAGCAGTTCTTC. The encoded protein is CASRAGTSGGNEQFF.

In this sample, this clone turned up a few times. The chain combines TRBV9 with TRBJ1-6; D is unclear. The CDR3 runs 14 residues. Trimming left V 2 bases short and J 10 bases short, with 13 bases between. CDR1 is SGDLS and CDR2 is YYNGEE in the germline V gene. CDR3 amino acids: CASSVSGFGSPLHF. CDR3 DNA sequence: TGTGCCAGCAGCGTTTCCGGGTTTGGCTCACCCCTCCACTTT.

The chain combines TRBV7-9 with TRBJ2-3; D is possibly TRBD1 (6 bases). CDR1 is SEHNR and CDR2 is FQNEAQ in the germline V gene (reference sequence). This CDR3 contains 15 residues. The ends were cut back, 3 bases at V and 0 bases at J, with 10 bases in the middle. The CDR3 bases are TGTGCCAGCAGCTTCAGGGGCTCCAGCACAGATACGCAGTATTTT. Its translation is CASSFRGSSTDTQYF.

The V call is TRBV6-5, the J call TRBJ1-6; D is undetermined. V was cut by 3 bases and J by 10 bases, with 16 bases left in between. Germline V gene lookup returns CDR1 MNHEY and CDR2 SVGAGI. CDR3 length: 15 amino acids. CDR3 residues: CASSYSEDAGSPLHF. In DNA, the CDR3 is TGTGCCAGCAGTTATTCAGAGGACGCGGGGTCACCCCTCCACTTT.

This chain links TRBV28 with TRBJ2-7, with 8 bases fitting TRBD1. The CDR3 loop spans 15 amino acids. CDR1 is MDHEN and CDR2 is SYDVKM in the germline V gene. J was trimmed by 2 bases and V by 8 bases; bases with no gene match: 11. The DNA of the CDR3 is TGTGCCAGCCCACCTCGGACAGGGACCCCCTACGAGCAGTACTTC. This codes for CASPPRTGTPYEQYF.

The chain joins TRBV25-1 to TRBJ2-7, with D perhaps TRBD1 (7 bases). The germline V gene has CDR1 MGHDK and CDR2 SYGVNS. V was shortened by 9 bases and J by 7 bases, with 13 bases between the two germline ends. The CDR3 extends over 11 amino acids. CDR3 nucleotides: TGTGCCAGTACAGGGGCGGGGGAGCAGTACTTC. It specifies CASTGAGEQYF.

CDR3 in DNA: TGTGCCACCAGCAGAGATCAGGGTACTGGCTACACCTTC. The encoded protein is CATSRDQGTGYTF. This rearrangement joins TRBV15 to TRBJ1-2, with D tentatively TRBD1 (5 bases). Germline V gives CDR1 LNHNV, CDR2 YYDKDF (reference sequence). The CDR3 sequence is 13 residues long. Trimming removed 0 bases at V and 7 bases at J, with 9 bases between.

The chain joins TRBV6-5 to TRBJ1-3, with 7 bases fitting TRBD1. The CDR3 totals 13 residues. The junction had 0 bases not matched to a gene; V was cut back by 5 bases and J by 2 bases. Germline CDR1 MNHEY, CDR2 SVGAGI. The chain's CDR3 is CASSQGAGNTIYF. The CDR3, as DNA: TGTGCCAGCAGTCAGGGGGCTGGAAACACCATATATTTT.

This clone was counted a single time. The chain uses TRBV19 and TRBJ2-1; tentatively, D is TRBD1 (5 bases). The CDR3 contains 16 residues. Germline V gives CDR1 LNHDA, CDR2 SQIVND (reference sequence). V was pared by 0 bases and J by 0 bases, with 9 bases between. CDR3 coding DNA: TGTGCCAGTAGTATAGATCTGGGGCCCTCCTACAATGAGCAGTTCTTC. Protein product: CASSIDLGPSYNEQFF.

This clone has more than one count but fewer than ten. This chain joins TRBV4-3 and TRBJ1-1, with D possibly being TRBD1 (5 bases). The length of the CDR3 is 16 residues. Germline assignment: CDR1 LGHNA and CDR2 YSLEER. Trimming removed 0 bases at V and 3 bases at J, with 14 bases between. The CDR3 loop reads CASSQDYRGMDTEAFF. The CDR3 bases are TGCGCCAGCAGCCAAGATTATCGGGGGATGGACACTGAAGCTTTCTTT.

The rearrangement joins TRBV4-1 to TRBJ2-5, with TRBD2 as a possible D gene (5 bases). Trimming pared 0 bases from V and 7 bases from J, leaving 21 bases between. Germline V gives CDR1 MGHRA, CDR2 YSYEKL. There are 17 residues in the CDR3. CDR3 protein: CASSQDPGTSKQLTQYF. The CDR3 DNA follows: TGCGCCAGCAGCCAAGATCCGGGAACTAGTAAACAATTGACCCAGTACTTC.

This clone was counted only a few times. This chain connects TRBV9 to TRBJ2-3; TRBD2 is a possible D gene (7 bases). The CDR3 runs to 15 residues. Germline V gives CDR1 SGDLS, CDR2 YYNGEE. The ends were cut back, 7 bases at V and 2 bases at J, with 17 bases in the middle. The CDR3 is CASQKLGGATDTQYF. CDR3 bases: TGTGCCAGCCAAAAACTTGGGGGGGCCACAGATACGCAGTATTTT.

The gene calls are TRBV6-2 or TRBV6-3 and TRBJ2-2; 13 bases line up with TRBD2. V was pared by 4 bases and J by 4 bases, with 9 bases of the junction left unmatched. Germline CDR1 MNHEY, CDR2 SVGEGT. The CDR3 runs 18 residues. CDR3 sequence (DNA): TGTGCCAGCAGTTTCCTACTAGCGGGGGGGCCAGGCACCGGGGAGCTGTTTTTT. Translated: CASSFLLAGGPGTGELFF.

This rearrangement joins TRBV5-4 to TRBJ2-3; 7 nucleotides match TRBD1. The J segment lost 3 bases and the V segment lost 0 bases, leaving 1 base of the junction unmatched. The germline CDR1 and CDR2 sequences are SGHNT and YYREEE (reference sequence). CDR3 size: 14 residues. The CDR3 region has the DNA TGTGCCAGCAGCTTGGACAGGGGAACAGATACGCAGTATTTT. Protein product: CASSLDRGTDTQYF.

This clone has more than one count but fewer than ten. The rearrangement uses TRBV19 and TRBJ1-5; TRBD1 aligns across 8 bases. J gave up 3 bases and V 3 bases, and 7 bases lay outside the gene matches. The CDR3 spans 16 residues. Germline lookup yields CDR1 LNHDA and CDR2 SQIVND (reference sequence). Written as DNA, the CDR3 is TGTGCCAGTAGTATCCGGTGGACAGGGTTCAATCAGCCCCAGCATTTT. Translated, it gives CASSIRWTGFNQPQHF.

The V and J genes are TRBV30 and TRBJ2-7, with D maybe TRBD2 (6 bases). Per germline, CDR1 GTSNPN and CDR2 SVGIG (reference sequence). The CDR3 is made up of 11 amino acids. The CDR3 is CAMGLGYEQYF. The CDR3 bases are TGTGCGATGGGACTGGGCTACGAGCAGTACTTC.

This rearrangement joins TRBV5-1 to TRBJ2-5; the D gene is possibly TRBD2 (6 bases). This CDR3 is built from 15 residues. Germline CDR1 reads SGHRS; CDR2 reads YFSETQ. V was trimmed by 1 base and J by 1 base, leaving 11 bases between them. The CDR3 coding sequence is TGCGCCAGCAGCTTGCGTTCTAGCGCCCAAGAGACCCAGTACTTC. It specifies CASSLRSSAQETQYF. The complete variable domain, with remaining parts taken from reference TRBV5-1 and TRBJ2-5, reads KAGVTQTPRYLIKTRGQQVTLSCSPISGHRSVSWYQQTPGQGLQFLFEYFSETQRNKGNFPGRFSGRQFSNSRSEMNVSTLELGDSALYLCASSLRSSAQETQYFGPGTRLLVL.

The J gene is TRBJ2-3, the V gene TRBV5-3; 9 bases are a match to TRBD2. TRBV5-3 is recorded as an ORF, its role being uncertain. The CDR3 is made up of 17 amino acids. V was pared by 1 base and J by 6 bases, with 12 bases of the junction left unmatched. The CDR3 nucleotides read TGTGCCAGAAGCTTGCCGGCGGGGGGGCCTCTATTGGATACGCAGTATTTT. Its translation: CARSLPAGGPLLDTQYF.

In this sample, this clone turned up once. The genes are TRBV3-1 (or the pseudogene TRBV3-2) and TRBJ2-5; D perhaps matches TRBD1 (5 bases). Trimming took off 1 base at V and 5 bases at J, with 8 bases between the two ends. CDR3 size: 13 residues. The germline V gene encodes CDR1 LGHDT and CDR2 YNNKEL (reference sequence). The CDR3 DNA follows: TGTGCCAGCAGCCAAGCAGGGCCCGAGACCCAGTACTTC. This encodes CASSQAGPETQYF.

V gene TRBV9 combines with J gene TRBJ1-1; D call uncertain. CDR1 and CDR2 (germline): SGDLS, YYNGEE. Trimming stripped 7 bases from V and 12 bases from J, with 19 bases between. CDR3 size: 12 residues. CDR3 in amino acids: CASPVSTRTPFF. The CDR3 nucleotides are TGTGCCAGCCCCGTATCCACCAGGACTCCTTTCTTT.